These 16 T cell receptor beta chains came from one sample sequenced in a study of T cell repertoires in cytomegalovirus infection. Via MiXCR, TCRdb re-called the reads, giving one row per CDR3 protein. The sample includes 830,000 or so distinct CDR3 sequences, less than 35% seen only once; the top ten take roughly 12%. The antigens for these receptors are not known. This sample comprised cultured CD8+ T cells from PBMCs, obtained from culture after CMV antigen stimulation. These receptors all come from a human donor in good health (CMV status not recorded). Some clones in this sample may be carry-over from other donors' samples.

The chain couples TRBV2 to TRBJ2-7; 8 nucleotides agree with TRBD2. CDR3 length equals 15 residues. Trimming at V came to 8 bases and at J to 0 bases, leaving 9 bases not matched to a gene. CDR1 and CDR2 (germline): SNHLY, FYNNEI. CDR3 bases: TGTGCCAGCTGCGAGCGGGGGCCGAGCTCCTACGAGCAGTACGTC. This codes for CASCERGPSSYEQYV.

The V call is TRBV4-1, the J call TRBJ1-4; D is possibly TRBD1 (5 bases). With 0 bases removed from V and 0 bases from J, the gap between germline ends came to 14 bases. The germline CDR1 and CDR2 sequences are MGHRA and YSYEKL. The CDR3 contains 18 residues. The CDR3 DNA sequence: TGCGCCAGCAGCCAAGAGTCAGGGAGGCTCGCAACTAATGAAAAACTGTTTTTT. It codes for CASSQESGRLATNEKLFF.

This clonotype has only a few counts. The genes are TRBV6-5 and TRBJ2-2; D is ambiguous. The V and J ends lost 8 bases and 3 bases respectively, with 7 bases between them. Per germline, CDR1 MNHEY and CDR2 SVGAGI. The CDR3 is 12 amino acids. CDR3: CASWRDTGELFF. The CDR3 DNA is TGTGCCAGCTGGAGAGACACCGGGGAGCTGTTTTTT.

The chain joins TRBV20-1 to TRBJ2-1; 9 positions match TRBD1. CDR1 and CDR2 from the germline V gene are DFQATT and SNEGSKA (reference sequence). The CDR3 is 16 amino acids. Losses at the gene ends were 4 bases for V and 1 base for J; bases not matched to a gene: 8. CDR3 region: CSANHPGTGSYNEQFF. DNA for the CDR3: TGCAGTGCTAACCACCCCGGGACAGGGTCCTACAATGAGCAGTTCTTC.

In this sample, this clonotype turned up a few times. The chain links TRBV14 to TRBJ1-2, with D tentatively TRBD1 (5 bases). CDR3 length: 14 residues. With 1 base removed from V and 5 bases from J, the gap between germline ends came to 11 bases. In germline, CDR1 is SGHDN, CDR2 FVKESK. This chain's CDR3 is CASSQGAGRYGYTF. As DNA, the CDR3 is TGTGCCAGCAGCCAAGGGGCAGGGCGATATGGCTACACCTTC.

V usage is TRBV19 and J usage is TRBJ1-2, with D perhaps matching TRBD1 (6 bases). The V and J ends lost 8 bases and 13 bases respectively, with 26 bases between them. The CDR3 loop spans 14 amino acids. Per germline, CDR1 LNHDA and CDR2 SQIVND (reference sequence). CDR3 loop: CASFQGTGHWPFTF. The CDR3 bases are TGTGCCAGTTTCCAAGGGACGGGACACTGGCCCTTCACCTTC.

The rearrangement uses TRBV6-2 or TRBV6-3 and TRBJ2-7; D is ambiguous. V lost 2 bases, J lost 7 bases, and 18 bases lay in between. From germline, CDR1 is MNHEY and CDR2 SVGEGT. The CDR3 length is 15 residues. In DNA, the CDR3 is TGTGCCAGCAGTTACAGTCCTAACGCGCCCGGGGAGCAGTACGTC. Protein: CASSYSPNAPGEQYV.

A word on this clonotype: A much bigger clone sits one base away, suggesting this may be a read error. The chain employs TRBV6-5 and TRBJ2-3, with 10 bases aligning to TRBD1. This CDR3 comprises 15 residues. Per the germline V gene, CDR1 is MNHEY and CDR2 is SVGAGI. The CDR3 DNA is TGTGCCAGCAGTGATTGGGACAGGGGTACAGATACGCGGTATTTT. Protein product: CASSDWDRGTDTRYF.

J is TRBJ2-7 and V is TRBV5-8; 7 bases align to TRBD1. The V gene's germline CDR1 is SGHTS and CDR2 YDEGEE. Trimming took 4 bases from V and 4 from J; bases not matched to a gene: 11. The CDR3 loop spans 15 amino acids. The CDR3 is CASSVPGQPSYEQYF. DNA for the CDR3: TGTGCCAGCAGCGTTCCGGGACAGCCTTCGTACGAGCAGTACTTC.

This clonotype was found a few times. The rearrangement uses TRBV12-3 or TRBV12-4 and TRBJ2-1, with D perhaps given as TRBD1 or TRBD2 (5 bases each). Trimming pared 7 bases from V and 6 bases from J, leaving 13 bases between. The CDR3 has 13 amino acids. The CDR3 DNA reads as TGTGCCAGCACCTGGGGGTTCCCCAATGAGCAGTTCTTC. The encoded protein is CASTWGFPNEQFF.

The J gene is TRBJ1-1, the V gene TRBV6-5, with D possibly TRBD1 on 5 matching bases. The CDR3 contains 13 residues. The ends were cut back, 1 base at V and 6 bases at J, with 9 bases in the middle. Germline-derived CDR1 and CDR2 are MNHEY and SVGAGI. CDR3 amino acids: CASSYWEGAEAFF. CDR3 sequence (DNA): TGTGCCAGCAGTTACTGGGAAGGGGCTGAAGCTTTCTTT.

This clonotype was counted at least ten times. The V call is TRBV7-6, the J call TRBJ2-2, with 12 bases aligning to TRBD1. V was clipped by 8 bases and J by 4 bases; unmatched bases: 8. Per germline, CDR1 SGHVS and CDR2 FNYEAQ. This CDR3 region has 16 residues. The CDR3 region has the DNA TGTGCCAGCGGCCCTCCGGGACAGGGGGCCACCGGGGAGCTGTTTTTT. It is translated as CASGPPGQGATGELFF. The full variable domain, rest sourced from reference TRBV7-6 and TRBJ2-2, is GAGVSQSPRYKVTKRGQDVALRCDPISGHVSLYWYRQALGQGPEFLTYFNYEAQQDKSGLPNDRFSAERPEGSISTLTIQRTEQRDSAMYRCASGPPGQGATGELFFGEGSRLTVL.

The rearrangement joins TRBV20-1 to TRBJ2-1; TRBD2 aligns across 10 bases. CDR3 length equals 13 residues. CDR1 DFQATT and CDR2 SNEGSKA come from the germline V gene (reference sequence). V shed 8 bases, J shed 10 bases, and the junction held 11 bases outside the gene matches. The CDR3 is CSPIAGGPREQFF. The CDR3 nucleotides read TGCAGTCCCATAGCGGGGGGCCCCAGGGAGCAGTTCTTC.

The V and J genes are TRBV20-1 and TRBJ1-1; D gene ambiguous. Germline lookup yields CDR1 DFQATT and CDR2 SNEGSKA (reference sequence). V shed 8 bases and J shed 5 bases, with 12 bases lying between them. The CDR3 covers 11 residues. CDR3 DNA sequence: TGCAGTTATAATCCGGGGACTGAAGCTTTCTTT. Translated, it gives CSYNPGTEAFF.

In its sample, this clonotype was seen a few times. The chain has TRBV12-3 or TRBV12-4 and TRBJ1-3, with D unresolved. CDR3 length: 12 residues. CDR3 region: CANVGSGNTIYF. The CDR3 DNA reads as TGTGCAAACGTAGGCTCTGGAAACACCATATATTTT.

This chain's CDR3 is CASSQVGDSSNQPQHF. CDR3 sequence (DNA): TGCGCCAGCAGCCAAGTTGGGGACAGTAGCAATCAGCCCCAGCATTTT. The gene calls are TRBV4-1 and TRBJ1-5; 7 nucleotides agree with TRBD1. The CDR3 loop spans 16 amino acids. Germline-derived CDR1 and CDR2 are MGHRA and YSYEKL. The J segment lost 0 bases and the V segment lost 1 base, leaving 3 bases of the junction unmatched.